The subject of this entry is one T cell receptor beta chain. Produced via immunoSEQ multiplex PCR; TCRdb's table is partial and in-frame only. The repertoire holds 130,000 or so clones, with roughly four fifths as singletons. The data were obtained in a study of blood T cell repertoires in COVID-19. The CDR3 has 14 amino acids. Germline V gene lookup returns CDR1 LNHDA and CDR2 SQIVND (reference sequence). V lost 7 bases and J lost 6; bases outside the gene matches: 9. The TCR was taken from a human donor in a cohort sampled during active COVID-19. V gene TRBV19 combines with J gene TRBJ2-5; 9 bases match TRBD1. Source material: peripheral blood. The CDR3, as DNA: TGTGCCAGTAAGGGACAGGGTCCTACACAGACCCAGTACTTC. Its translation: CASKGQGPTQTQYF.